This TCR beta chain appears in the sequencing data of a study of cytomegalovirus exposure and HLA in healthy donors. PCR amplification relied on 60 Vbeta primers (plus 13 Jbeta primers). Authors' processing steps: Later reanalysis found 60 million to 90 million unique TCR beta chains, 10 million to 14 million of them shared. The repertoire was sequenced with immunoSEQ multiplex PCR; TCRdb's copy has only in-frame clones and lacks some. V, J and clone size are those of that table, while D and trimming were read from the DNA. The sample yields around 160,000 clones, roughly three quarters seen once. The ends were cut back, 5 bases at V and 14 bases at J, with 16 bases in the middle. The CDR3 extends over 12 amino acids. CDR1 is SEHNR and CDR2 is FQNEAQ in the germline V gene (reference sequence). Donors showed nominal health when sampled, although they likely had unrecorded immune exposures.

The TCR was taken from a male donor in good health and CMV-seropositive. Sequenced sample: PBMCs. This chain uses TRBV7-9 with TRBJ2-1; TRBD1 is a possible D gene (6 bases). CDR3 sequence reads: CASSPPRQAEFF. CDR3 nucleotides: TGTGCCAGCAGCCCCCCTCGACAGGCGGAGTTCTTC. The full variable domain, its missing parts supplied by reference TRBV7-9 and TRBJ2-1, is DTGVSQNPRHKITKRGQNVTFRCDPISEHNRLYWYRQTLGQGPEFLTYFQNEAQLEKSRLLSDRFSAERPKGSFSTLEIQRTEQGDSAMYLCASSPPRQAEFFGPGTRLTVL.